This T cell receptor beta chain was found in a study of blood T cell repertoires in COVID-19. Overall study: Italy, Spain and the United States were the sources of the convalescent and acute COVID-19 samples. PBMCs, B-cell-depleted T cells, or T cells provided the cDNA or gDNA that made up the material.

Trimming left V 1 base short and J 6 bases short, with 12 bases between. Germline loops: CDR1 MNHEY, CDR2 SMNVEV (reference sequence). This CDR3 is 14 amino acids long. It was during active infection that Seattle patients were enrolled and then longitudinally followed. The data were produced by immunoSEQ multiplex PCR, yet TCRdb's version contains in-frame clones alone and is incomplete. The table includes fewer than 350,000 clones, less than 90% detected once. The chain uses TRBV27 and TRBJ1-1; D is perhaps TRBD1 (5 bases). The material sequenced was peripheral blood. The source of this sequence is a woman in her twenties or thirties with COVID-19, enrolled during active disease. Here the CDR3 reads CASSLWGGRAEAFF. CDR3 bases: TGTGCCAGCAGTTTATGGGGGGGAAGGGCTGAAGCTTTCTTT.